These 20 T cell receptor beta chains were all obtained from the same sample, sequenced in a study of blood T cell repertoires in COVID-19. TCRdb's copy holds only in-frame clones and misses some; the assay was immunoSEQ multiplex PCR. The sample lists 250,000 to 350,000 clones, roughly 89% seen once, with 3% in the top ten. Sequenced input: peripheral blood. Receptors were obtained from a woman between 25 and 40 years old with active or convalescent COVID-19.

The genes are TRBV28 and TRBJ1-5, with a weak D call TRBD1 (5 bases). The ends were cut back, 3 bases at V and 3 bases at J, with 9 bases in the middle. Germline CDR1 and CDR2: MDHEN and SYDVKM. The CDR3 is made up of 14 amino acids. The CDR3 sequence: CASSFDSSNQPQHF. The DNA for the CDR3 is TGTGCCAGCAGTTTCGACAGCTCCAATCAGCCCCAGCATTTT. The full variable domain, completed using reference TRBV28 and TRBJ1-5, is DVKVTQSSRYLVKRTGEKVFLECVQDMDHENMFWYRQDPGLGLRLIYFSYDVKMKEKGDIPEGYSVSREKKERFSLILESASTNQTSMYLCASSFDSSNQPQHFGDGTRLSIL.

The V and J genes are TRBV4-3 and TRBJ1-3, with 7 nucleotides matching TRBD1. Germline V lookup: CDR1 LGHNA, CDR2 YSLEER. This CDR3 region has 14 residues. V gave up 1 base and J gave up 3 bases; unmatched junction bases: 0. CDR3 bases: TGCGCCAGCAGCCAAGGGACAGGTGGAAACACCATATATTTT. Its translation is CASSQGTGGNTIYF.

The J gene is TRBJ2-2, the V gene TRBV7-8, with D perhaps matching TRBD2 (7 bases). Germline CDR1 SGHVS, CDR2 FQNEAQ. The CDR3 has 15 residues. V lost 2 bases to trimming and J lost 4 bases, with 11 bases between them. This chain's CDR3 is CASSLRGGGTGELFF. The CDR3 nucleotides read TGTGCCAGCAGCTTAAGGGGGGGCGGCACCGGGGAGCTGTTTTTT.

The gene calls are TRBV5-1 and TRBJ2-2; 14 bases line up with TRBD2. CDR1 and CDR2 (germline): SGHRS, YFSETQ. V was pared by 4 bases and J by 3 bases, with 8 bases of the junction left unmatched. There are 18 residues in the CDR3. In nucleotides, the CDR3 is TGCGCCAGCAGCGGTGGGACTAGCGGGGGACTTTACACCGGGGAGCTGTTTTTT. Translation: CASSGGTSGGLYTGELFF.

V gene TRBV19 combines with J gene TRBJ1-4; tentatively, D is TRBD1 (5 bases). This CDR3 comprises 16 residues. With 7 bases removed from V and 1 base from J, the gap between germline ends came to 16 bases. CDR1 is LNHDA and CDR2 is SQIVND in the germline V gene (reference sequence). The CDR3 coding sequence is TGTGCCAGTAAACAGCGGGGCGGCGTAACTAATGAAAAACTGTTTTTT. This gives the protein CASKQRGGVTNEKLFF.

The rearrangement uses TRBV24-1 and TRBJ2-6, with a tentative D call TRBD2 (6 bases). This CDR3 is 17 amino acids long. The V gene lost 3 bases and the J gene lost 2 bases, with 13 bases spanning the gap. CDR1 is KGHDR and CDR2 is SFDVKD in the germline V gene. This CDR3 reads CATSDPGRGTGANVLTF. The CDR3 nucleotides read TGTGCCACCAGTGATCCCGGACGGGGGACTGGGGCCAACGTCCTGACTTTC.

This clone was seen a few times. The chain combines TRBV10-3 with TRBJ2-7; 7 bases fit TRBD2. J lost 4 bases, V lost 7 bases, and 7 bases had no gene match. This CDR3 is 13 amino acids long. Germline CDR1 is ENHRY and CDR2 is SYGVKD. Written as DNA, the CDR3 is TGTGCCATCAACTTTGGCGGGGGATACGAGCAGTACTTC. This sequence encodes CAINFGGGYEQYF.

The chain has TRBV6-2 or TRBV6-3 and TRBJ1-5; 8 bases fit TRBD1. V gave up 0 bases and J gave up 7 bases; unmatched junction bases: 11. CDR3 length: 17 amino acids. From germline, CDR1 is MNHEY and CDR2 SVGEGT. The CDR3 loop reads CASSYSAGGVVRQPQHF. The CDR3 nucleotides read TGTGCCAGCAGTTACTCGGCAGGGGGCGTTGTCCGGCAGCCCCAGCATTTT.

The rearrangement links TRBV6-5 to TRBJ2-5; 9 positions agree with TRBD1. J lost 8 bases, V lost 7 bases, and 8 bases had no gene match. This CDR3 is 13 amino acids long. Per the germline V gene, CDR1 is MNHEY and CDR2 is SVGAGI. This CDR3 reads CASTSTGGATQYF. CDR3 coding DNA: TGTGCCAGCACTAGCACAGGGGGCGCTACCCAGTACTTC.

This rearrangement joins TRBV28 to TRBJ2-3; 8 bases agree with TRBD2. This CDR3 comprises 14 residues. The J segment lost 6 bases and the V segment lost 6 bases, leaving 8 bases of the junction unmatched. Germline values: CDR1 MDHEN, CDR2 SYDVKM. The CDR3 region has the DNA TGTGCCAGCAGGCCCGGGACTAGGAGGGATACGCAGTATTTT. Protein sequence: CASRPGTRRDTQYF.

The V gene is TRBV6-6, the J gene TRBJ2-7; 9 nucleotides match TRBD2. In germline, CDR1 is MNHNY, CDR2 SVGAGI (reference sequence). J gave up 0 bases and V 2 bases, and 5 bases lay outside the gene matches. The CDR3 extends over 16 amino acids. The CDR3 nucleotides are TGTGCCAGCAGTTACCCCCAGCGGGGGGCCTCCTACGAGCAGTACTTC. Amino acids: CASSYPQRGASYEQYF.

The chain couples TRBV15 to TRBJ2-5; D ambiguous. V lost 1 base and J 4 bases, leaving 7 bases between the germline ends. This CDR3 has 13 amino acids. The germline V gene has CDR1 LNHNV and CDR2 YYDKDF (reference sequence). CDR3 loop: CATSRVPGETQYF. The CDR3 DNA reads TGTGCCACCAGCAGAGTCCCCGGAGAGACCCAGTACTTC.

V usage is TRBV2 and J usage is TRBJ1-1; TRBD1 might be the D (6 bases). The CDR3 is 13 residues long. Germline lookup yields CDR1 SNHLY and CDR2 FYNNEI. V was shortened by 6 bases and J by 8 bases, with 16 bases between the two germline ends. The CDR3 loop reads CASRPTSGTEAFF. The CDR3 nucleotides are TGTGCCAGCAGGCCCACCTCCGGGACAGAAGCTTTCTTT.

The CDR3 is CASSPRWGRDEKLFF. CDR3 coding DNA: TGCGCCAGCAGTCCCCGATGGGGCAGGGATGAAAAACTGTTTTTT. V and J are TRBV23-1 and TRBJ1-4; D might be TRBD1 (5 bases). TRBV23-1 is identified as an open reading frame with a role that is uncertain. V was pared by 4 bases and J by 6 bases, with 15 bases between. The CDR3 spans 15 residues.

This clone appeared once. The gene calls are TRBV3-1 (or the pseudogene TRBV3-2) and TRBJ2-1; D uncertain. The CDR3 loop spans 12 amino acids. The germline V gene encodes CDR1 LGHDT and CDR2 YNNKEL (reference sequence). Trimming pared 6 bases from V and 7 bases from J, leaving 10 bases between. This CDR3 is CASSRDWNEQFF. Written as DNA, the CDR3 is TGTGCCAGCAGTCGCGACTGGAATGAGCAGTTCTTC.

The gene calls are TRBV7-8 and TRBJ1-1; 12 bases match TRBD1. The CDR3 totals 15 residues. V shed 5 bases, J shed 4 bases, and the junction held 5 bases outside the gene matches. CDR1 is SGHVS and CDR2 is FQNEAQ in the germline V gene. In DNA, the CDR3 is TGTGCCAGCAGCGTGGGACAGGGGGCTAGCACTGAAGCTTTCTTT. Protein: CASSVGQGASTEAFF.

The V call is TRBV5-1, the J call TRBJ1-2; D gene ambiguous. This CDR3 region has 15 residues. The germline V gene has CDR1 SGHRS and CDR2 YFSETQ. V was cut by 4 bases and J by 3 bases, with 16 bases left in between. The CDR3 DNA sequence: TGCGCCAGCAGCGCCCCGGAGGGCGTGGACTATGGCTACACCTTC. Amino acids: CASSAPEGVDYGYTF.

CDR3 residues: CASSRRQGAEQPQHF. DNA for the CDR3: TGTGCCAGCAGCCGCAGACAGGGGGCGGAACAGCCCCAGCATTTT. This chain uses TRBV7-2 with TRBJ1-5, with 10 bases that match TRBD1. With 5 bases clipped from V and 7 bases from J, the junction kept 8 bases outside the gene matches. The CDR3 length is 15 residues. The germline gives CDR1 SGHTA, CDR2 FQGNSA.

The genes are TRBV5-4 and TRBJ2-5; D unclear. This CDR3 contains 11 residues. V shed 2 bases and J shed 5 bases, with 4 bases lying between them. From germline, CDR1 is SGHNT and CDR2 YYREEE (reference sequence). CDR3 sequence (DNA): TGTGCCAGCAGCTTCGAGGAGACCCAGTACTTC. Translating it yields CASSFEETQYF.

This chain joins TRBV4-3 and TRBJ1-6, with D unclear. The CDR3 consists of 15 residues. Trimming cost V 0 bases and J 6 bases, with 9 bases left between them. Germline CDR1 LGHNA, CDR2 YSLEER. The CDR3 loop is CASSQEGGGNSPLHF. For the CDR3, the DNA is TGCGCCAGCAGCCAAGAGGGTGGCGGTAATTCACCCCTCCACTTT.